The sequence of this TCR beta chain was determined in a study of blood T cell repertoires in COVID-19. About the study: Material from acute and convalescent COVID-19 was sourced from the United States, Italy and Spain. T cells, B-cell-depleted T cells, or PBMCs provided the cDNA or gDNA that served as material.

Deletions cut 1 base from V and 10 bases from J, with 9 bases between. CDR1 SEHNR and CDR2 FQNEAQ come from the germline V gene (reference sequence). The CDR3 loop spans 12 amino acids. Measured with immunoSEQ multiplex PCR; TCRdb has only the in-frame clones, and not every one. The repertoire holds under 300,000 clones, with around 83% as singletons. The sample comprised peripheral blood. The genes are TRBV7-9 and TRBJ2-3; D call uncertain. This receptor was obtained from a young man who had recovered from COVID-19. CDR3 nucleotides: TGTGCCAGCAGCTTAGATAGCTTGGCGCAGTATTTT. It yields the protein CASSLDSLAQYF.